The 9 T cell receptor beta chains given below trace back to one sample, sequenced in a study of regulatory T cells in long-lasting Graves disease. Documented time point: persistent/refractory GD, antithyroid drugs over 5 years with positive TRAb. Making the TCR library involved RNA that had been extracted from PBMCs. HTBI primers from iRepertoire and Arm-PCR of CDR3 regions yielded the TCR beta libraries. MiXCR, applied by TCRdb to the multiplex PCR reads, yields one record per CDR3 protein. The sample has 400,000 or so distinct CDR3 sequences, around 20% seen once. The sequenced sample was peripheral blood mononuclear cells (PBMCs), obtained when the disease was refractory, from a patient treated with antithyroid drugs. These receptors originate from a female donor with Graves disease.

This clonotype turned up a few times. V is TRBV12-3 or TRBV12-4 and J is TRBJ2-4; D ambiguous. Trimming removed 5 bases from V and 0 bases from J, with 14 bases in between. The CDR3 is made up of 16 amino acids. The CDR3 bases are TGTGCCAGCAGTCCATCACAAGCAGGAGCCAAAAACATTCAGTACTTC. As protein: CASSPSQAGAKNIQYF.

This clonotype was observed at least ten times. The V gene is TRBV7-2, the J gene TRBJ1-2; D gene unclear. The V gene's germline CDR1 is SGHTA and CDR2 FQGNSA. The V end lost 2 bases, the J end lost 6 bases, and 10 bases lay between the germline ends. CDR3 size: 13 residues. CDR3 bases: TGTGCCAGCAGCTTACCAGGAGTCGATGGCTACACCTTC. This gives the protein CASSLPGVDGYTF.

Details on this clonotype: The junction differs from germline at one of its ends, possibly a read error. The rearrangement links TRBV11-1 to TRBJ1-1, with D unresolved. The germline gives CDR1 SGHAT, CDR2 FQDESV (reference sequence). The CDR3 spans 13 residues. The DNA of the CDR3 is TGTGCCAGCAGCCAAGTTATGAACACTGAAGCTCTCTTT. Amino acids: CASSQVMNTEALF.

This clonotype was seen ten or more times. Written as DNA, the CDR3 is TGTGCCAGCAGCAGATACGCGCAGAACACTGAAGCTTTCTTT. Translated, it gives CASSRYAQNTEAFF. The rearrangement joins TRBV7-2 to TRBJ1-1, with D unresolved. Germline V CDR1 and CDR2: SGHTA, FQGNSA. CDR3 length: 14 amino acids. V was trimmed by 5 bases and J by 1 base, leaving 11 bases between them.

There are many counts of this clonotype. The J gene is TRBJ1-5, the V gene TRBV3-1, with D unresolved. This CDR3 region has 13 residues. The germline V gene encodes CDR1 LGHDT and CDR2 YNNKEL (reference sequence). Trimming removed 4 bases at V and 4 bases at J, with 8 bases between. The DNA for the CDR3 is TGTGCCAGCAGCCCTGATCCGAATCAGCCCCAGCATTTT. Translated: CASSPDPNQPQHF.

This clonotype was detected many times. The chain joins TRBV2 to TRBJ1-2; D possibly corresponds to TRBD1 (6 bases). Trimming left V 1 base short and J 4 bases short, with 16 bases between. This CDR3 spans 16 amino acids. Germline lookup yields CDR1 SNHLY and CDR2 FYNNEI. CDR3: CASSEGGRTALYGYTF. The CDR3, as DNA: TGTGCCAGCAGTGAAGGTGGACGGACAGCCCTCTATGGCTACACCTTC.

This rearrangement joins TRBV29-1 to TRBJ2-4; TRBD1 aligns across 8 bases. V shed 5 bases and J 5 bases; nucleotides not matched to a gene: 2. Germline lookup yields CDR1 SQVTM and CDR2 ANQGSEA. CDR3 size: 12 residues. The CDR3 loop reads CSVKGQENIQYF. DNA of the CDR3: TGCAGCGTTAAGGGACAGGAAAACATTCAGTACTTC.

About this clonotype itself: A much larger clone is a single base away; this may be a read error. The J gene is TRBJ1-4, the V gene TRBV6-9; D not resolved. Germline CDR1 is MNHGY and CDR2 is SVAAGI. CDR3 length: 14 amino acids. The CDR3 is CTSSYDRPGEKLFF. Here the CDR3 DNA reads TGTACCAGCAGTTACGACCGGCCTGGGGAAAAACTGTTTTTT.

The table lists this clonotype with many counts. The V gene is TRBV27, the J gene TRBJ1-1, with D possibly matching TRBD1 (6 bases). The germline gives CDR1 MNHEY, CDR2 SMNVEV (reference sequence). This CDR3 comprises 15 residues. The V gene lost 8 bases and the J gene lost 1 base, with 17 bases spanning the gap. The CDR3 bases are TGTGCCAGCGCTTTAGGGGGTTTGGCGAACACTGAAGCTTTCTTT. It is translated as CASALGGLANTEAFF.